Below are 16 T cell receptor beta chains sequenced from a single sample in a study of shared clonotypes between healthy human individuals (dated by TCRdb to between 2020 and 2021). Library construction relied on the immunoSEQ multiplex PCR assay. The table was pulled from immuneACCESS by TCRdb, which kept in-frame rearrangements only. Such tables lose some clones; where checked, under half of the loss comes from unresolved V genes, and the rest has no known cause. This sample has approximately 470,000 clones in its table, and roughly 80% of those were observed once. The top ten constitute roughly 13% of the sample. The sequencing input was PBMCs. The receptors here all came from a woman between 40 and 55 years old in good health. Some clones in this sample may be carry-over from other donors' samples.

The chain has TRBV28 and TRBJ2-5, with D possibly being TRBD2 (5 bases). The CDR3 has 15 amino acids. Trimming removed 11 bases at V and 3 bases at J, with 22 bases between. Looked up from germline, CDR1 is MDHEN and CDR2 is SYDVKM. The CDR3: CAARAAASSKETQYF. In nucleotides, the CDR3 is TGTGCCGCCCGAGCGGCGGCTAGCAGCAAAGAGACCCAGTACTTC.

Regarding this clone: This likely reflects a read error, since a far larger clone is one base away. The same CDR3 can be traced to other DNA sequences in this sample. The CDR3 coding sequence is TGCGCTAGCGGCGAACCCGTCAGGGGCAAGAACACTGAAGCTTTCTTT. As protein: CASGEPVRGKNTEAFF. The genes are TRBV5-1 and TRBJ1-1, with a tentative D call TRBD1 (6 bases). Germline CDR1 is SGHRS and CDR2 is YFSETQ. This CDR3 is built from 16 residues.

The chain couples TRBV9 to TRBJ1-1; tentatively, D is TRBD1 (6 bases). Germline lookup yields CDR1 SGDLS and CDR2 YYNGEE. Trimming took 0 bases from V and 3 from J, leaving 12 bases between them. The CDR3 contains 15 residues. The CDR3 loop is CASSVGTQGHTEAFF. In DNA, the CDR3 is TGTGCCAGCAGCGTAGGAACCCAGGGGCACACTGAAGCTTTCTTT.

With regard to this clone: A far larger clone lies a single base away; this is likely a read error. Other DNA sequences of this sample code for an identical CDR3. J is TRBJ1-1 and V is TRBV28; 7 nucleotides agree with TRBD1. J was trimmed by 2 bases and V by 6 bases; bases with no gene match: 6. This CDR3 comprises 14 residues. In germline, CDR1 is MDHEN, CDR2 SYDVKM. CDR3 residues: CASRVGQTNTEAFF. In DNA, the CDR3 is TGTGCCAGCAGAGTGGGACAGACCAACACTGAAGCTTTCTTT.

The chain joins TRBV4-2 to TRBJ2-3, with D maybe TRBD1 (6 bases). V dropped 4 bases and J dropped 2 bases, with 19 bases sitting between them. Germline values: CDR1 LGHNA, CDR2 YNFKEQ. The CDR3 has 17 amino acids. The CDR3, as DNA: TGTGCCAGCAGCCGACAAGGGGGAGTGGCATACACAGATACGCAGTATTTT. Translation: CASSRQGGVAYTDTQYF.

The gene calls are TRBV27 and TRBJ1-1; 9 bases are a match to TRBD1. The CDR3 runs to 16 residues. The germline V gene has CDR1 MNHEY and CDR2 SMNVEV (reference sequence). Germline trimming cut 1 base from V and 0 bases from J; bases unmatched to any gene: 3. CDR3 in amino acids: CASSLLGTGLNTEAFF. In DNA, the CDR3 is TGTGCCAGCAGTTTATTAGGGACAGGGTTGAACACTGAAGCTTTCTTT.

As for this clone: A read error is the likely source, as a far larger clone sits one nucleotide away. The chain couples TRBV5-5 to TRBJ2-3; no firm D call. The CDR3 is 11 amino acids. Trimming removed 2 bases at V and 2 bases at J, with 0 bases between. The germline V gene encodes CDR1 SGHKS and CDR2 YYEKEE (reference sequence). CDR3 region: CASSFTDTQYF. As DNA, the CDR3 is TGTGCCAGCAGCTTCACAGATACGCAGTATTTT.

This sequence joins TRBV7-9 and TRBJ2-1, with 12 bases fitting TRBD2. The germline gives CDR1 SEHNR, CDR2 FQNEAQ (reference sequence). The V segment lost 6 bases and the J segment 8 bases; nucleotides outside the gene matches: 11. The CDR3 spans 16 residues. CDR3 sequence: CASSSTLAGGPYEQFF. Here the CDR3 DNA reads TGTGCCAGCAGTTCCACGCTAGCGGGAGGGCCCTATGAGCAGTTCTTC.

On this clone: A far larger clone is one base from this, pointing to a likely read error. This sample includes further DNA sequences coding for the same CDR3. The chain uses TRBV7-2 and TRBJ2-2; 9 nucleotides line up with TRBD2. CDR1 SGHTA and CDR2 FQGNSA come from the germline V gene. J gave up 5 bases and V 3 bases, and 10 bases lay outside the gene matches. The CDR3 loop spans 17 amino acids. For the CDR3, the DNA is TGTGCCAGCAGCTTGGGACTAGCTGGAGGATCGACCGGGGAGCTGTTTTTT. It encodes CASSLGLAGGSTGELFF.

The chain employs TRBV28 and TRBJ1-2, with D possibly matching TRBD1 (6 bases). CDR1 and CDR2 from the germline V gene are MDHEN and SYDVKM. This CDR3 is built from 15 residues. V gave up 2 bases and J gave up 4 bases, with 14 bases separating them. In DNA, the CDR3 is TGTGCCAGCAGTTTAGGGGGGGCGGAGGGCTATGGCTACACCTTC. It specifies CASSLGGAEGYGYTF.

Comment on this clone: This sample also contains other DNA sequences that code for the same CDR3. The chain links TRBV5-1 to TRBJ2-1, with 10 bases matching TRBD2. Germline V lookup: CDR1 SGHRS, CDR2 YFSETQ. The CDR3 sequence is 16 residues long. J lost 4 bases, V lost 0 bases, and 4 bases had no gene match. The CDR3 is CASSLASGSSYNEQFF. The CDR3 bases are TGCGCCAGCAGCTTGGCTAGCGGGAGTTCGTACAATGAGCAGTTCTTC.

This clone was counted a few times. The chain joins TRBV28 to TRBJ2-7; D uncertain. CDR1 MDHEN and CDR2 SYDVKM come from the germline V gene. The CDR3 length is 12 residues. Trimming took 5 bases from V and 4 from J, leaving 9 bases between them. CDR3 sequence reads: CASSRLAYEQYF. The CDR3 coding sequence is TGTGCCAGCAGTAGACTTGCTTACGAGCAGTACTTC.

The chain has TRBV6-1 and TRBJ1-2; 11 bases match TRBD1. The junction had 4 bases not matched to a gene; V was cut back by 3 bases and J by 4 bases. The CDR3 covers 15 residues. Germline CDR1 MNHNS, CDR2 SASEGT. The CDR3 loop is CASSEGQGVGYGYTF. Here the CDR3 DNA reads TGTGCCAGCAGTGAGGGACAGGGGGTCGGCTATGGCTACACCTTC.

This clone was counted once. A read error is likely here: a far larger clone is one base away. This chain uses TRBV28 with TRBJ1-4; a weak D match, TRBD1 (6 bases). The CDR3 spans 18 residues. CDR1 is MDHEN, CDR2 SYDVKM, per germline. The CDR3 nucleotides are TGTGCCAGCCGTAGACCTGACAGGTTCTCTGCAACTAATGAAAAACTGCTTTTT. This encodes CASRRPDRFSATNEKLLF.

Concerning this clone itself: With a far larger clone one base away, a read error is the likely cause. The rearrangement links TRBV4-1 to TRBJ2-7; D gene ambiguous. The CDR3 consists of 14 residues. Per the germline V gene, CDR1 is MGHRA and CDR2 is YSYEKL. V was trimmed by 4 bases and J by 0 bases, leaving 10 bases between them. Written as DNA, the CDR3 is TGCGCCAGCAGCCTACAGAGGTGCTCCTACGAGCAGTACTTC. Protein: CASSLQRCSYEQYF.

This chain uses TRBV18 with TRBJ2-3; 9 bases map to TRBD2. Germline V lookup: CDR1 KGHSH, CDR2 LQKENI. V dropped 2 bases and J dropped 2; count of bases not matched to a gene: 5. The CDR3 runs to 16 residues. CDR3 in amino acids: CASSPSLAGSTDTQYF. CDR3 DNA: TGTGCCAGCTCACCATCACTAGCGGGCTCCACAGATACGCAGTATTTT.